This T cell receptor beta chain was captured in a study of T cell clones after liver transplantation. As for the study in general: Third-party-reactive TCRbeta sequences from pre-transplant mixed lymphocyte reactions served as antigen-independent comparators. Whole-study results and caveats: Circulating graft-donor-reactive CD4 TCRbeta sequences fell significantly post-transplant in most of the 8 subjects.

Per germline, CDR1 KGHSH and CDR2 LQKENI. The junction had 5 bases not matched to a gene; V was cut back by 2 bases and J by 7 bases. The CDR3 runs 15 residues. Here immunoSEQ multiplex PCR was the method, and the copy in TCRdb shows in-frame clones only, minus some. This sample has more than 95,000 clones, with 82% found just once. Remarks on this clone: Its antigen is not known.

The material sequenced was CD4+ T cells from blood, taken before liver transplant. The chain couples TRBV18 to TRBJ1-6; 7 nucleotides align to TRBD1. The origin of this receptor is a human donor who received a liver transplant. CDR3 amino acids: CASSPKQGMNSPLHF. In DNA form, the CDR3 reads TGTGCCAGCTCACCAAAACAGGGGATGAATTCACCCCTCCACTTT.